A single sample is the source of the 17 T cell receptor beta chains below, sequenced in a study of shared clonotypes between healthy human individuals. Method: immunoSEQ multiplex PCR; TCRdb's copy keeps in-frame clones and lacks some. The sample contains hundreds of thousands of clones, about two thirds of which appear only once. Input material: memory CD4+ T cells sorted from blood. Subset: CD45RA-negative fraction. The receptor set was obtained from a woman in her 30s in good health.

The V and J genes are TRBV7-9 and TRBJ2-1, with 9 bases fitting TRBD1. V was pared by 1 base and J by 5 bases, with 0 bases of the junction left unmatched. Per germline, CDR1 SEHNR and CDR2 FQNEAQ (reference sequence). The CDR3 spans 14 residues. The CDR3 protein is CASSLGDRDNEQFF. The CDR3 DNA follows: TGTGCCAGCAGCTTAGGGGACAGGGACAATGAGCAGTTCTTC.

Comments on this clone: This clone may be a read error of a much larger clone one base away. The gene calls are TRBV9 and TRBJ1-2; no clear D gene. The V and J ends lost 1 base and 8 bases respectively, with 12 bases between them. CDR1 is SGDLS, CDR2 YYNGEE, per germline. This CDR3 contains 13 residues. Here the CDR3 DNA reads TGTGCCAGCAGCGTACTCCCGGGTGGCGGCTACACCTTC. It specifies CASSVLPGGGYTF.

The chain links TRBV11-2 to TRBJ2-7; D gene uncertain. The CDR3 spans 13 residues. Germline CDR1 is SGHAT and CDR2 is FQNNGV. The V end lost 0 bases, the J end lost 6 bases, and 9 bases lay between the germline ends. CDR3 nucleotides: TGTGCCAGCAGCTTAGATATAGGTGCCGAGCAGTACTTC. This gives the protein CASSLDIGAEQYF.

This clone occurred a few times. The rearrangement uses TRBV6-5 and TRBJ2-7; 9 bases match TRBD2. The CDR3 covers 15 residues. Germline loops: CDR1 MNHEY, CDR2 SVGAGI. The J segment lost 3 bases and the V segment lost 6 bases, leaving 9 bases of the junction unmatched. The CDR3 DNA reads as TGTGCCAGCAGGGGCACCGGGACTAGCAACTACGAGCAGTACTTC. Residues: CASRGTGTSNYEQYF.

V gene TRBV7-9 combines with J gene TRBJ2-5; weak D call: TRBD2 (6 bases). The CDR3 runs to 15 residues. Germline V gene data show CDR1 as SEHNR and CDR2 as FQNEAQ (reference sequence). V was pared by 2 bases and J by 3 bases, with 13 bases between. As DNA, the CDR3 is TGTGCCAGCAGCTTAATTTTGAGGGAGGAAGAGACCCAGTACTTC. Encoded protein: CASSLILREEETQYF.

The chain carries TRBV7-2 and TRBJ2-7, with 8 bases lining up with TRBD2. The CDR3 has 14 residues. CDR1 is SGHTA and CDR2 is FQGNSA in the germline V gene. V shed 3 bases and J 5 bases; nucleotides not matched to a gene: 6. The CDR3: CASSLEPGGNEQYF. For the CDR3, the DNA is TGTGCCAGCAGCTTGGAACCGGGAGGGAACGAGCAGTACTTC. The full variable domain, its missing parts supplied by reference TRBV7-2 and TRBJ2-7, is GAGVSQSPSNKVTEKGKDVELRCDPISGHTALYWYRQSLGQGLEFLIYFQGNSAPDKSGLPSDRFSAERTGGSVSTLTIQRTQQEDSAVYLCASSLEPGGNEQYFGPGTRLTVT.

The V gene is TRBV27, the J gene TRBJ2-7; D possibly corresponds to TRBD2 (6 bases). Trimming took off 5 bases at V and 5 bases at J, with 22 bases between the two ends. Germline CDR1 is MNHEY and CDR2 is SMNVEV (reference sequence). CDR3 length: 16 amino acids. The CDR3 loop reads CASSATPGWGGDEQYF. In DNA, the CDR3 is TGTGCCAGCAGTGCCACCCCCGGCTGGGGAGGTGACGAGCAGTACTTC.

The V and J genes are TRBV7-9 and TRBJ1-5; possibly TRBD1 for D (6 bases). The V gene lost 5 bases and the J gene lost 5 bases, with 13 bases spanning the gap. Germline CDR1 and CDR2: SEHNR and FQNEAQ (reference sequence). This CDR3 is 14 amino acids long. Written as DNA, the CDR3 is TGTGCCAGCAGCCTACAGGGATCTGATCAGCCCCAGCATTTT. As protein: CASSLQGSDQPQHF.

The chain combines TRBV6-5 with TRBJ1-5; TRBD1 matches 7 bases. The CDR3 consists of 15 residues. Germline V gene data show CDR1 as MNHEY and CDR2 as SVGAGI. V lost 5 bases, J lost 2 bases, and 6 bases stayed unmatched. In DNA, the CDR3 is TGTGCCAGCAGTCACACCGGGACAGGCAATCAGCCCCAGCATTTT. Translated, it gives CASSHTGTGNQPQHF.

The table lists this clone with a few counts. The sample holds other DNA sequences that translate to the same CDR3. V usage is TRBV18 and J usage is TRBJ2-7; D possibly corresponds to TRBD1 (6 bases). V was shortened by 6 bases and J by 3 bases, with 9 bases between the two germline ends. The CDR3 has 12 residues. CDR1 and CDR2 from the germline V gene are KGHSH and LQKENI. CDR3 DNA: TGTGCCAGCTCGCCCAGGGGCTACGAGCAGTACTTC. Its translation: CASSPRGYEQYF.

To note about this clone: A read error may explain this, as a much larger clone is one base away. The gene calls are TRBV14 and TRBJ2-5, with 12 bases matching TRBD2. The trim removed 7 bases at V and 4 bases at J, leaving 1 base unmatched. Germline V lookup: CDR1 SGHDN, CDR2 FVKESK. The CDR3 has 13 amino acids. The CDR3 bases are TGTGCCAGCACGGGACTAGCGGGAGAGACCCAGTACTTC. It translates to CASTGLAGETQYF.

The rearrangement uses TRBV19 and TRBJ1-4, with 10 positions matching TRBD1. From germline, CDR1 is LNHDA and CDR2 SQIVND (reference sequence). Trimming at V came to 6 bases and at J to 7 bases, leaving 8 bases not matched to a gene. CDR3 length equals 15 residues. This CDR3 is CASSQPGTGVEKLFF. CDR3 nucleotides: TGTGCCAGTAGCCAGCCCGGGACAGGGGTTGAAAAACTGTTTTTT.

V is TRBV28 and J is TRBJ1-4; 7 nucleotides match TRBD1. The CDR3 is 15 residues long. CDR1 and CDR2 (germline): MDHEN, SYDVKM. Trimming took 6 bases from V and 7 from J; bases not matched to a gene: 11. The CDR3 spells CASRGRGRNLEKLFF. The CDR3 DNA reads as TGTGCCAGCAGGGGAAGGGGGCGAAACCTTGAAAAACTGTTTTTT.

The chain is built from TRBV5-1 and TRBJ2-5; the match to TRBD1 covers 7 bases. J gave up 3 bases and V 4 bases, and 6 bases lay outside the gene matches. In germline, CDR1 is SGHRS, CDR2 YFSETQ. CDR3 length: 14 residues. The CDR3 spells CASSPGTAKETQYF. The DNA for the CDR3 is TGCGCCAGCAGCCCCGGGACAGCAAAAGAGACCCAGTACTTC.

V is TRBV25-1 and J is TRBJ2-5; 12 nucleotides line up with TRBD2. The trim removed 7 bases at V and 3 bases at J, leaving 12 bases unmatched. In germline, CDR1 is MGHDK, CDR2 SYGVNS. The CDR3 runs to 17 residues. Here the CDR3 reads CASTVASGRAGKETQYF. CDR3 bases: TGTGCCAGCACGGTAGCTAGCGGGAGGGCCGGGAAAGAGACCCAGTACTTC.

The chain links TRBV6-1 to TRBJ2-7; D not resolved. CDR3 length: 14 amino acids. Germline CDR1 is MNHNS and CDR2 is SASEGT. V was cut by 2 bases and J by 3 bases, with 11 bases left in between. CDR3 amino acids: CASSEPRYGYEQYF. The CDR3, as DNA: TGTGCCAGCAGTGAACCCCGATACGGCTACGAGCAGTACTTC.

For this clone: Other DNA sequences within the sample encode an identical CDR3. V and J are TRBV9 and TRBJ2-5; possible D gene TRBD1, 5 bases. Trimming removed 2 bases from V and 2 bases from J, with 7 bases in between. Germline V gives CDR1 SGDLS, CDR2 YYNGEE. CDR3 length: 13 residues. CDR3 coding DNA: TGTGCCAGCAGCGTTACAGGACAAGAGACCCAGTACTTC. Encoded protein: CASSVTGQETQYF.